A selection of T cell receptor beta chains follows, all from one sample in a study of T-cell reconstitution after alpha-beta-depleted transplantation in children. TCRdb fed the PCR reads into MiXCR, producing one record per CDR3 protein. Among 350,000 to 500,000 distinct CDR3 sequences listed, 43% were seen once. This sample comprised PBMCs, obtained before TCRalphabeta/CD19-depleted stem cell transplant. The receptors derive from a girl aged 2-10 years with aplastic anemia, due to receive a stem cell transplant. Both conserved end residues are part of each CDR3. Fields, in order: D gene, clone size, CDR3 length, V gene, J gene, CDR3 DNA, CDR3 protein. D genes are given only for firm matches. Some rows have no size entry. The others give once, few or many, or a class for an expanded clone.

D: NA
size: NA
length: 16
V: TRBV5-1
J: TRBJ2-1
DNA: TGCGCCAGCAGCCCCCTGGTAACTAGCTCCTACAATGAGCAGTTCTTC
CDR3: CASSPLVTSSYNEQFF

D: TRBD1
size: once
length: 15
V: TRBV5-1
J: TRBJ2-7
DNA: TGCGCCAGCAGCTTGGAGCAGGGGGCATTGAACGAGCAGTACTTC
CDR3: CASSLEQGALNEQYF

D: NA
size: NA
length: 15
V: TRBV6-5
J: TRBJ2-6
DNA: TGTGCCAGCAGTTACATGGACTCTGGGGCCAACGTCCTGACTTTC
CDR3: CASSYMDSGANVLTF

D: TRBD1
size: many
length: 13
V: TRBV6-5
J: TRBJ2-7
DNA: TGTGCCAGCAGGCGACAGGGGGACTACGAGCAGTACTTC
CDR3: CASRRQGDYEQYF

D: TRBD2
size: NA
length: 17
V: TRBV7-3
J: TRBJ2-3
DNA: TGTGCCAGCAGCCTGGGGTCCCTAGCGGGAGCCACAGATACGCAGTATTTT
CDR3: CASSLGSLAGATDTQYF

D: NA
size: NA
length: 14
V: TRBV4-2
J: TRBJ2-2
DNA: TGTGCCAGCAGGATCGAACCGGACACCGGGGAGCTGTTTTTT
CDR3: CASRIEPDTGELFF

D: NA
size: NA
length: 13
V: TRBV12-3/TRBV12-4
J: TRBJ1-3
DNA: TGTGCCAGCATGGGCAGGGGAGGAAACACCATATATTTT
CDR3: CASMGRGGNTIYF

D: TRBD1
size: many
length: 18
V: TRBV11-1
J: TRBJ2-6
DNA: TGTGCCAGCAGCCAAAGGGACAGGAGAAACTCTGGGGCCAACGTCCTGACTTTC
CDR3: CASSQRDRRNSGANVLTF

D: TRBD1
size: NA
length: 16
V: TRBV12-3/TRBV12-4
J: TRBJ2-1
DNA: TGTGCCACCATTCTTCGGGCAGGGGGCCCCGGCAATGAGCAGTTCTTC
CDR3: CATILRAGGPGNEQFF

D: NA
size: few
length: 16
V: TRBV28
J: TRBJ2-6
DNA: TGTGCCAGCAGCCGAATTAGGGGGGCTGGGGCCAACGTCCTGACTTTC
CDR3: CASSRIRGAGANVLTF

D: NA
size: few
length: 11
V: TRBV11-2
J: TRBJ2-5
DNA: TGTGCCAGCACGACCGCGGAGACCCAGTACTTC
CDR3: CASTTAETQYF

D: NA
size: NA
length: 12
V: TRBV20-1
J: TRBJ1-5
DNA: TGCAGTGCCGCGAACATGAAGCAGCCCCAGCATTTT
CDR3: CSAANMKQPQHF

D: NA
size: NA
length: 12
V: TRBV29-1
J: TRBJ1-3
DNA: TGCAGCGTTGAGCAGGTCGGAAACACCATATATTTT
CDR3: CSVEQVGNTIYF

D: TRBD2
size: NA
length: 15
V: TRBV20-1
J: TRBJ2-5
DNA: TGCAGTCCCATTGGACTAGCGGGAGGAGCGGAGACCCAGTACTTC
CDR3: CSPIGLAGGAETQYF

D: TRBD2
size: few
length: 14
V: TRBV5-6
J: TRBJ2-7
DNA: TGTGCCAGCAGCGCGGGACTAGCGTTAAACGAGCAGTACTTC
CDR3: CASSAGLALNEQYF

D: NA
size: few
length: 16
V: TRBV3-1
J: TRBJ2-2
DNA: TGTGCCAGCAGCCAAGCCGTCTTCCAAGGAATCGGGGAGCTGTTTTTT
CDR3: CASSQAVFQGIGELFF

D: NA
size: once
length: 15
V: TRBV7-2
J: TRBJ2-5
DNA: TGTGCCAGCAGCTTTTACAACAGGGCTCAAGAGACCCAGTACTTC
CDR3: CASSFYNRAQETQYF

D: TRBD2
size: few
length: 19
V: TRBV4-3
J: TRBJ2-3
DNA: TGCGCCAGCAGCCAAAGGCCCCCTCGGGTAGCGGGGGGGGGAGATACGCAGTATTTT
CDR3: CASSQRPPRVAGGGDTQYF

D: TRBD2
size: NA
length: 17
V: TRBV2
J: TRBJ2-1
DNA: TGTGCCAGCAGGGGAGAGACTAGCGGGAGGGCCCCCAATGAGCAGTTCTTC
CDR3: CASRGETSGRAPNEQFF

D: NA
size: few
length: 14
V: TRBV21-1
J: TRBJ2-7
DNA: TGTGCCAGCAGCAAAGCGCGGGCAACCCACGAGCAGTACTTC
CDR3: CASSKARATHEQYF

D: NA
size: many
length: 17
V: TRBV6-1
J: TRBJ1-5
DNA: TGTGCCAGCAGTCCCGGTCCGGGGATGGATAATTATCAGCCCCAGCATTTT
CDR3: CASSPGPGMDNYQPQHF

D: TRBD1
size: NA
length: 15
V: TRBV5-1
J: TRBJ2-3
DNA: TGCGCCAGCAGCTTAGGGGACAGCTACACAGATACGCAGTATTTT
CDR3: CASSLGDSYTDTQYF

D: TRBD1
size: many
length: 13
V: TRBV29-1
J: TRBJ1-1
DNA: TGCAGCGTCACGGACAGGAGGAACACTGAAGCTTTCTTT
CDR3: CSVTDRRNTEAFF

D: NA
size: once
length: 14
V: TRBV20-1
J: TRBJ2-2
DNA: TGCAGTGCTAGAGGGGATACCAACACCGGGGAGCTGTTTTTT
CDR3: CSARGDTNTGELFF

D: NA
size: NA
length: 18
V: TRBV5-6
J: TRBJ1-1
DNA: TGTGCCAGCAGTCTCATCCGGGGACCACAGAGACTGAACACTGAAGCTTTCTTT
CDR3: CASSLIRGPQRLNTEAFF

D: TRBD1
size: many
length: 15
V: TRBV7-9
J: TRBJ1-5
DNA: TGTGCCAGCAGCGCAGGACAGGGGGCGAATCAGCCCCAGCATTTT
CDR3: CASSAGQGANQPQHF

D: TRBD2
size: few
length: 17
V: TRBV9
J: TRBJ2-2
DNA: TGTGCCAGCAGCGTACTAGCGGGGGGTACGAACACCGGGGAGCTGTTTTTT
CDR3: CASSVLAGGTNTGELFF

D: TRBD2
size: many
length: 15
V: TRBV12-3/TRBV12-4
J: TRBJ2-1
DNA: TGTGCCAGCGGGAATAGCGGGAGCGGCGTCGGGGAGCAGTTCTTC
CDR3: CASGNSGSGVGEQFF

D: NA
size: NA
length: 15
V: TRBV2
J: TRBJ2-5
DNA: TGTGCCAGCAGTAAGGGAGGAGGGCTCCAAGAGACCCAGTACTTC
CDR3: CASSKGGGLQETQYF

D: NA
size: NA
length: 13
V: TRBV29-1
J: TRBJ2-7
DNA: TGCAGCGCTTCGGATTACAGTAGGCACGAGCAGTACTTC
CDR3: CSASDYSRHEQYF

D: TRBD2
size: many
length: 17
V: TRBV11-2
J: TRBJ2-7
DNA: TGTGCCAGCAGCTTAGGAGGGAGCGGGAGGGCTAGGTACGAGCAGTACTTC
CDR3: CASSLGGSGRARYEQYF

D: NA
size: NA
length: 15
V: TRBV4-3
J: TRBJ2-7
DNA: TGCGCCAGCAGCCAAGATAATTCGGCAGGTCACGAGCAGTACTTC
CDR3: CASSQDNSAGHEQYF

D: TRBD1
size: NA
length: 14
V: TRBV2
J: TRBJ2-7
DNA: TGTGCCAGCAGTGGAGGGACAGGGTTCAACGAGCAGTACTTC
CDR3: CASSGGTGFNEQYF

D: NA
size: NA
length: 15
V: TRBV6-5
J: TRBJ1-5
DNA: TGTGCCAGCAGACTCGGAGGAGATAGCAATCAGCCCCAGCATTTT
CDR3: CASRLGGDSNQPQHF

D: TRBD1
size: NA
length: 15
V: TRBV20-1
J: TRBJ2-7
DNA: TGCAGTGCTAGAGTCCCAACAGGGGATGACTACGAGCAGTACTTC
CDR3: CSARVPTGDDYEQYF

D: TRBD2
size: NA
length: 16
V: TRBV20-1
J: TRBJ2-1
DNA: TGCAGTGCCATCGGGACTAGCGGGATAGCTTTCAATGAGCAGTTCTTC
CDR3: CSAIGTSGIAFNEQFF

D: TRBD2
size: NA
length: 15
V: TRBV6-5
J: TRBJ2-2
DNA: TGTACCAGCAGTTACGGGACTAGCCGGACCGGGGAGCTGTTTTTT
CDR3: CTSSYGTSRTGELFF

D: NA
size: few
length: 14
V: TRBV29-1
J: TRBJ1-3
DNA: TGCAGCGTTGAGGGTCTGAGAGCTGGAAACACCATATATTTT
CDR3: CSVEGLRAGNTIYF

D: NA
size: few
length: 12
V: TRBV11-2
J: TRBJ1-2
DNA: TGTGCCAGCAGCCCCGGGACATCGGGCTACACCTTC
CDR3: CASSPGTSGYTF

D: TRBD2
size: NA
length: 14
V: TRBV12-3/TRBV12-4
J: TRBJ2-3
DNA: TGTGCCATCGGAGCGGGATTGGGCACAGATACGCAGTATTTT
CDR3: CAIGAGLGTDTQYF

D: NA
size: few
length: 14
V: TRBV19
J: TRBJ2-7
DNA: TGTGCCAGTAGTATCACCGACTCAGACTACGAGCAGTACTTC
CDR3: CASSITDSDYEQYF

D: NA
size: NA
length: 12
V: TRBV20-1
J: TRBJ2-1
DNA: TGCAGTGCTAGGCATGTCTACAATGAGCAGTTCTTC
CDR3: CSARHVYNEQFF

D: NA
size: many
length: 14
V: TRBV6-1
J: TRBJ2-3
DNA: TGTGCCAGCAGTGTGGGGGCCGACAGAAATACGCAGTATTTT
CDR3: CASSVGADRNTQYF

D: NA
size: NA
length: 13
V: TRBV5-1
J: TRBJ1-1
DNA: TGCGCCAGCAGCTTTGGGGAGGACACTGAAGCTTTCTTT
CDR3: CASSFGEDTEAFF

D: TRBD2
size: few
length: 18
V: TRBV4-3
J: TRBJ2-1
DNA: TGCGCCAGCAGTAGGTATCTAGCGGGAGATAAAGGCTACAATGAGCAGTTCTTC
CDR3: CASSRYLAGDKGYNEQFF

D: NA
size: NA
length: 15
V: TRBV12-3/TRBV12-4
J: TRBJ1-5
DNA: TGTGCCAGCAGTCCCGGACAGAGCCACAATCAGCCCCAGCATTTT
CDR3: CASSPGQSHNQPQHF

D: TRBD2
size: few
length: 14
V: TRBV20-1
J: TRBJ2-3
DNA: TGCAGTGCAGGCCGCCGGGAGGGCGCAGATACGCAGTATTTT
CDR3: CSAGRREGADTQYF

D: NA
size: NA
length: 18
V: TRBV4-1
J: TRBJ1-1
DNA: TGCGCCAGCAGCCAAGTCTCGGCGGGCGCCTTGACGAACACTGAAGCTTTCTTT
CDR3: CASSQVSAGALTNTEAFF

D: NA
size: few
length: 11
V: TRBV5-6
J: TRBJ2-7
DNA: TGTGCCAGCAGCGTAGCAAACGAGCAGTACTTC
CDR3: CASSVANEQYF

D: TRBD2
size: NA
length: 15
V: TRBV10-3
J: TRBJ2-1
DNA: TGTGCCATCAGTGAAACTAGCGGGGGGATAAATGAGCAGTTCTTC
CDR3: CAISETSGGINEQFF

D: TRBD1
size: many
length: 16
V: TRBV5-6
J: TRBJ2-3
DNA: TGTGCCAGCAGCTTGGAGGGACAGGGGAAGGCAGATACGCAGTATTTT
CDR3: CASSLEGQGKADTQYF

D: TRBD2
size: few
length: 16
V: TRBV28
J: TRBJ2-3
DNA: TGTGCCAGCAGTTTAGCGCTAGCGGGCTCCACAGATACGCAGTATTTT
CDR3: CASSLALAGSTDTQYF

D: TRBD1
size: NA
length: 16
V: TRBV30
J: TRBJ1-1
DNA: TGTGCCTGGAGGAGAAGACAGGGAACGGGAAACACTGAAGCTTTCTTT
CDR3: CAWRRRQGTGNTEAFF

D: NA
size: NA
length: 12
V: TRBV20-1
J: TRBJ2-7
DNA: TGCAGTGCTAGATGGGCCACTTCCGAGCAGTACTTC
CDR3: CSARWATSEQYF

D: NA
size: few
length: 14
V: TRBV6-2/TRBV6-3
J: TRBJ2-3
DNA: TGTGCCAGCAGTTCGGGGGTCAGCACAGATACGCAGTATTTT
CDR3: CASSSGVSTDTQYF

D: TRBD2
size: few
length: 15
V: TRBV6-1
J: TRBJ2-2
DNA: TGTGCCAGCAGTGCGAGCGGGAGTTACACCGGGGAGCTGTTTTTT
CDR3: CASSASGSYTGELFF

D: TRBD1
size: NA
length: 16
V: TRBV7-8
J: TRBJ2-2
DNA: TGTGCCAGCAGCGGGGGACAGGGGGAGGTGGACGGGGAGCTGTTTTTT
CDR3: CASSGGQGEVDGELFF

D: TRBD2
size: few
length: 15
V: TRBV7-2
J: TRBJ2-7
DNA: TGTGCCAGCACCTCCTCCGCTAGCGGGGCATACGAGCAGTACTTC
CDR3: CASTSSASGAYEQYF

D: NA
size: NA
length: 13
V: TRBV20-1
J: TRBJ2-5
DNA: TGCAGTGCTCTTCAGGGGGGCCAAGAGACCCAGTACTTC
CDR3: CSALQGGQETQYF

D: TRBD2
size: NA
length: 16
V: TRBV5-1
J: TRBJ2-7
DNA: TGCGCCAGCAGCTTGGGGCTAGCGGGAGTTGGCTACGAGCAGTACTTC
CDR3: CASSLGLAGVGYEQYF